This TCR beta chain was observed in a study of cytomegalovirus exposure and HLA in healthy donors. Study-wide findings and caveats: Whilst most TCR sequences proved rare, a subset of public TCRs occurred across many donors.

Details on this clone: The target antigen is unknown.

Per the germline V gene, CDR1 is SGHTA and CDR2 is FQGNSA. The CDR3 contains 15 residues. The trim removed 5 bases at V and 2 bases at J, leaving 6 bases unmatched. Researchers ran the PCR with 60 Vbeta and 13 Jbeta primers. Generated by immunoSEQ multiplex PCR, the TCRdb table keeps only in-frame clones and is missing some. The table gives approximately 68,000 clones; the top ten clones make up 6.5% to 8.5% of it. The receptor comes from a female donor in good health and CMV-seropositive. Sequencing input: PBMCs. The rearrangement joins TRBV7-2 to TRBJ2-3, with TRBD2 identical over 8 bases. CDR3: CASSNPLAATDTQYF. CDR3 in DNA: TGTGCCAGCAGCAACCCACTAGCGGCCACAGATACGCAGTATTTT. Combining the CDR3 with reference TRBV7-2 and TRBJ2-3 gives the whole variable domain GAGVSQSPSNKVTEKGKDVELRCDPISGHTALYWYRQSLGQGLEFLIYFQGNSAPDKSGLPSDRFSAERTGGSVSTLTIQRTQQEDSAVYLCASSNPLAATDTQYFGPGTRLTVL.